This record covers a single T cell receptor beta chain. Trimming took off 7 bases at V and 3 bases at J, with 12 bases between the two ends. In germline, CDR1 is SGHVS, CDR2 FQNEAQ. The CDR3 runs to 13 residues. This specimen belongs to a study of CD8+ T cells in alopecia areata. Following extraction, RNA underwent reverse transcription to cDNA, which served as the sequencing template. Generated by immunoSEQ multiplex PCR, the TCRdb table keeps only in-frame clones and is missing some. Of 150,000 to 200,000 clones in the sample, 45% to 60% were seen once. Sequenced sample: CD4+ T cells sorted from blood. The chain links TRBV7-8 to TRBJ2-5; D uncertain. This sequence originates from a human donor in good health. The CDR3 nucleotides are TGTGCCAGCAAAATTCGGGCCAAAGAGACCCAGTACTTC. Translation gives CASKIRAKETQYF.